The TCR beta chain under discussion was sequenced for a study of cytomegalovirus exposure and HLA in healthy donors (dated by TCRdb to about 2017). With regard to the full study: An earlier analysis of 587 of the donors reported under 300 Gb of sequence data and around 110 million unique TCR beta sequences obtained from around 170 million T cells. To predict cytomegalovirus infection status, the study combined high-throughput TCR immunosequencing, statistical association of individual TCRs with disease status, and machine learning. An early release that covered 640 HLA-typed donors contained approximately 300 gigabases of sequencing data and about 84 million unique TCR sequences. The aim of the study was to test whether cataloging public T cell receptors could identify signatures of past pathogen exposure. Roughly five DR-DQ haplotypes were handled as single units for association and clustering, since linkage in the cohort was strong. All discovery cohort repertoires had been generated using a single sequencing platform. In an earlier analysis of roughly 540 of the donors, high-throughput TCR beta sequencing was used to judge whether each TCR beta V gene segment behaved as functional or pseudogenic. A later analysis re-analyzed previously published TCR beta repertoires from approximately 700 donors and added high-resolution HLA genotyping to study TCR occurrence patterns. Across approximately 400 genotyped donors of the cohort, an average of roughly 200,000 unique TCR beta nucleotide sequences per donor were sequenced, and around 19% of those sequences were non-productive. In addition to the first cohort of roughly 670 subjects, a separate validation cohort of under 150 different subjects was used. Alongside the repertoire data, information on donor age, sex, ethnicity and CMV serostatus was compiled. The number of donors typed differed by locus, with about 629-640 for A, B, C, DRB1 and DQB1, around 500 for DQA1, approximately 570 for DPA1, and over 400 for DPB1. Of the roughly 390 genotyped donors, roughly 80% fell in the genetic ancestry cluster associated with self-reported Caucasian donors. Using immunosequencing, the study profiled T cell repertoires from about 610 subjects and related those repertoires to cytomegalovirus serostatus. A later genetic analysis took genome-wide SNP genotypes for about 55% of the roughly 670 donors and used that subset as a discovery cohort. Both class I and class II loci were covered by HLA typing, at four-digit resolution. Rather than using new phenotypic data, the later analysis identified candidate immune exposures from TCR beta sequences and from how often those sequences occurred across donors. Study-wide conclusions, independent of this receptor: HLA typing was unavailable for some donors at each locus, so association tests used only the typed subset. While some public TCRs were present in many individuals, most TCR sequences turned up only very rarely across donors. A further reported finding was that TCR beta sequences accurately predicted the HLA-A and HLA-B alleles for most subjects in the first cohort. The presence/absence analyses assumed that sequencing depth was roughly uniform across donors, and that assumption may not be true. The authors suggested that the approach could potentially be generalized to other disease states and immunological phenotypes. In a later analysis, several top co-occurrence clusters were reported to appear linked to parvovirus B19, influenza, CMV and Epstein-Barr virus. In a later genetic analysis, a missense DCLRE1C variant was associated with V-gene and J-gene trimming of TCR beta chains, and the association was replicated in an independent cohort. Because counts were too low, under 20 rarely observed V segments, including chromosome 9 orphons, were left out of the earlier analysis of some 640 of the donors. Only TCR beta chains were sequenced in this cohort, and the absence of alpha or paired-chain data limited detectable features. An earlier analysis of 587 of the donors showed that most TCR beta V segments appeared in productive rearrangements either about 87% or about 30% of the time, which broadly matched IMGT annotations. Correlated functional status among segregating V segments might reflect linkage disequilibrium, but an unknown experimental factor could not be ruled out. The study listed approximately 150 TCR beta chains as associated with cytomegalovirus. In a later analysis, HLA-associated TCR beta chains showed more clonal expansion and lower generation probabilities than non-associated chains that were equally common. Some IMGT-functional V segments, including TRBV6-2 and TRBV6-3, could not be told apart with the 87-base-pair reads, so those segments were excluded. The classifier was reported to diagnose cytomegalovirus status with high specificity and sensitivity in both the original and validation cohorts. In a later analysis, most CMV-associated TCR beta chains were found to appear HLA-restricted, with HLA associations seemingly driven largely by CMV exposure. Assigning TCR associations to individual alleles was difficult when HLA alleles, especially DR and DQ, strongly co-occurred. In a later genetic analysis, fewer N-insertions in productive TCRs were reported among donors in an Asian-associated ancestry cluster than the 666-donor mean. The sequencing pipeline was judged likely to have produced a cluster of highly shared sequence variants as a technical artifact. Immune exposure information for the cohort was limited to CMV serostatus. In a later analysis, the rate of TCR association differed among HLA loci, with DRB1 alleles having the most associated TCRs and HLA-C alleles having the fewest. A few of the identified cytomegalovirus-associated TCR beta chains were confirmed in vitro to be specific for cytomegalovirus antigens. Specific HLA alleles were associated with 18,000 or so TCR beta sequences at a false discovery rate of 0.05 in a later analysis.

In total, over 600 healthy bone marrow donors made up the cohort. At the time of sampling, all cohort members were nominally healthy, though unrecorded immune exposures were likely present. The donor tested CMV seropositive and was one of the 289 seropositive cohort members. A peripheral blood sample was provided by each donor, and peripheral blood mononuclear cells were used for TCR beta sequencing. Genomic DNA extraction from the blood cell samples was performed with the Qiagen DNeasy Blood Extraction Kit. In the case of this clone: Its antigen remains undetermined. No clone much larger than this one lies a single base away; base qualities are absent.

Libraries were prepared through the immunoSEQ multiplex PCR assay. A mixture of 60 forward primers for TCR Vbeta segments and 13 reverse primers for TCR Jbeta segments was used in the multiplex PCR. The CDR3 region of rearranged TCR beta genes was amplified from genomic DNA with a multiplex PCR assay. The Illumina HiSeq System was used to sequence the amplified TCR beta libraries as 87-base-pair reads. As for the original processing: In a later analysis, about 80 million unique TCR beta chains were counted across the approximately 640 repertoires, and about 9.9 million of these chains were shared by at least two donors. Raw reads were error-corrected and collapsed into unique sequences by a nearest-neighbor algorithm in which closely related sequences were merged to remove PCR and sequencing errors. Alignment of CDR3 sequences to IMGT reference sequences was used to assign V, D and J gene segments. For a sequence to be retained, a match of at least six nucleotides was required to both a V gene segment and a J gene segment. Rearrangements were classified as productive when the CDR3 lacked stop codons and remained in frame with V and J, and all other rearrangements were classified as non-productive. CDR3 was defined according to IMGT convention as the region running from the second conserved V-encoded cysteine to the conserved J-encoded phenylalanine. Sequences without an unambiguous match to a single V gene segment were excluded from the earlier analysis of several hundred of the donors. An earlier analysis of around 600 of the donors classified V segments as functional when productive rearrangements were above 56.7% and as segregating when the standard deviation between donors was above 5%. A statistical classification framework was built to diagnose cytomegalovirus status from the catalog of TCR beta chain sequences. In a later analysis, TCR nucleotide sequences were compared against IMGT/GENE-DB human TR gene sequences so that V and J genes could be assigned. In a later analysis, CDR3 sequences and most-parsimonious VDJ recombination scenarios were assigned using the TCRdist pipeline. A later analysis defined each TCR beta chain by its CDR3 amino acid sequence plus V-gene family, and excluded reads lacking a unique V-gene family. In a later analysis, fewer than 650 highly shared, low-generation-probability nucleotide sequences were removed to address suspected cross-contamination and a sequencing artifact. In a later analysis, a clonal expansion index for each public chain was calculated from normalized within-repertoire ranks of inferred template counts. A later analysis computed generation probabilities with a VDJ recombination model fitted to out-of-frame rearrangements, and checked the results against IGoR. In a later analysis, TCR-TCR, TCR-HLA and TCR-CMV co-occurrence was scored with hypergeometric tests, and a repertoire-size bias correction was applied to TCR pairs. A later analysis estimated false discovery rates by permuting HLA or CMV assignments 20 times. In a later analysis, co-occurring TCRs were grouped using DBSCAN, with TCRdist sequence similarity added in when clustering inside HLA-allele-positive subsets. Co-occurrence clustering excluded repertoires with fewer than 30,000 or more than 120,000 public chains, plus five with anomalous nucleotide sharing. Imported from immuneACCESS, the table was reduced by TCRdb to in-frame sequences with V and J called. These copies leave out some clones; in studies compared against another copy, an unresolved V gene accounts for under half, and the cause of the remainder is not known. That table supplies the V and J calls and clone size; D and trimming were determined from the DNA. This sample lists 100,000 to 150,000 clones; 70% to 85% were detected once. Of the sample, roughly 13% is held by the ten largest clones.

The germline V gene (reference sequence) gives CDR1 as DFQATT and CDR2 as SNEGSKA. V and J lose 5 bases and 6 bases, and a span of 9 bases separates them. From the cysteine through the phenylalanine, the CDR3 covers 11 amino acids. The sequence is cut down to CDR3 DNA, 33 bases in frame from base 1. The sample comprised PBMCs. The sequence is built from TRBV20-1 and TRBJ2-3; TRBD2 is perhaps the D gene, given 5 matching bases. This TCR was recovered from a woman aged 40 to 50 in good health and CMV-seropositive. The sequence in DNA is TGCAGTGCTCCCGGAGGTGATACGCAGTATTTT. This gives the protein CSAPGGDTQYF.